This T cell receptor (beta chain) is from a study of cytomegalovirus exposure and HLA in healthy donors. This CDR3 is built from 14 residues. Germline loops: CDR1 SGDLS, CDR2 YYNGEE. The V end was cut by 3 bases, the J end by 0 bases, with 10 bases between. The PCR used 60 Vbeta and 13 Jbeta primers. Profiling relied on immunoSEQ multiplex PCR, and the TCRdb table lists in-frame clones only, not all of them. This table has about 140,000 clones, 82% appearing once. Input material: PBMCs. The rearrangement uses TRBV9 and TRBJ2-7; D perhaps matches TRBD2 (5 bases). The sequence came from a man younger than 35 in good health and CMV-seropositive. The CDR3 coding sequence is TGTGCCAGCAGCGGTCGGGAAAGCTCCTACGAGCAGTACTTC. It yields the protein CASSGRESSYEQYF.